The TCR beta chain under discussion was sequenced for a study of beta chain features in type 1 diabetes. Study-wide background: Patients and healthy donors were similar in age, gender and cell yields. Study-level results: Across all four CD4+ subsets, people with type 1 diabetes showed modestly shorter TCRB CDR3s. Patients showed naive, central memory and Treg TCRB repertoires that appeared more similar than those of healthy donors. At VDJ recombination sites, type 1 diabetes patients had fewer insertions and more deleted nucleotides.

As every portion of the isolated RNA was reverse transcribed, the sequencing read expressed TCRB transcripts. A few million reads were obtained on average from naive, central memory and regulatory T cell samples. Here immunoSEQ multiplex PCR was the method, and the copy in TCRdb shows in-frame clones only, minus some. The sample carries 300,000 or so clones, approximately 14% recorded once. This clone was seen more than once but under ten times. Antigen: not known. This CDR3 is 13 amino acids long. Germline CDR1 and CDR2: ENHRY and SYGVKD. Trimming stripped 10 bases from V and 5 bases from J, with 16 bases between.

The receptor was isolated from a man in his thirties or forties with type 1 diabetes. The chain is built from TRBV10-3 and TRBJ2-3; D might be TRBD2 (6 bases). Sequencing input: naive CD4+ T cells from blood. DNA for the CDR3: TGTGCCACCACGCCCCGGGAGTTAGATACGCAGTATTTT. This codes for CATTPRELDTQYF.